This T cell receptor (beta chain) was sequenced for a study of blood T cell repertoires in COVID-19. Study summary: Samples came from the United States, Italy and Spain, spanning acute and convalescent COVID-19.

As originally analysed: Estimates of nucleated cell counts were drawn from the amplification of reference gene primers. Repertoires were generated with immunoSEQ multiplex PCR, while TCRdb's copy carries only in-frame clones and drops some. Clone size and V and J calls were adopted from that table, with D and trimming inferred from the DNA. The table has about 190,000 clones, around 73% seen once. Trimming took off 0 bases at V and 4 bases at J, with 13 bases between the two ends. This CDR3 region has 15 residues. CDR1 is SGHRS, CDR2 YFSETQ, per germline. In assigning cohorts, the study relied on participant-reported clinical history. Symptom resolution, clearance, or two negative PCRs marked donors in Cohort 3 as recovered.

The receptor was derived from a woman between 50 and 59 years old who had recovered from COVID-19. Sequencing input: PBMCs or T cells enriched from blood (not recorded which). This chain uses TRBV5-1 with TRBJ2-5, with a tentative D call TRBD2 (6 bases). CDR3 in DNA: TGCGCCAGCAGCTTGGTGGGCGGGACGGCAGAGACCCAGTACTTC. Protein product: CASSLVGGTAETQYF.